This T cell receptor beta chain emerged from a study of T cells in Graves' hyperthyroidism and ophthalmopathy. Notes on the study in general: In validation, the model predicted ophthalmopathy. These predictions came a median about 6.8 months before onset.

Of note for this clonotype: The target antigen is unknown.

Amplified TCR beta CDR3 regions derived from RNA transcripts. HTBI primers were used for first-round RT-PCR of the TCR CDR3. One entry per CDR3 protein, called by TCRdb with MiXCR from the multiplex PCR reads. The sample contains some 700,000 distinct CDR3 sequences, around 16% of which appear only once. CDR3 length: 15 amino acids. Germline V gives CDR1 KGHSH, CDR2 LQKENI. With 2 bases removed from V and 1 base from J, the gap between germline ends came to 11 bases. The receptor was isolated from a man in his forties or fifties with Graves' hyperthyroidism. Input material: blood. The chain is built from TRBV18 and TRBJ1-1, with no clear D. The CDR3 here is CASSPIEETNTEAFF. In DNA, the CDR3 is TGTGCCAGCTCACCAATTGAGGAAACGAACACTGAAGCTTTCTTT. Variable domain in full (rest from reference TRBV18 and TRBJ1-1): NAGVMQNPRHLVRRRGQEARLRCSPMKGHSHVYWYRQLPEEGLKFMVYLQKENIIDESGMPKERFSAEFPKEGPSILRIQQVVRGDSAAYFCASSPIEETNTEAFFGQGTRLTVV.